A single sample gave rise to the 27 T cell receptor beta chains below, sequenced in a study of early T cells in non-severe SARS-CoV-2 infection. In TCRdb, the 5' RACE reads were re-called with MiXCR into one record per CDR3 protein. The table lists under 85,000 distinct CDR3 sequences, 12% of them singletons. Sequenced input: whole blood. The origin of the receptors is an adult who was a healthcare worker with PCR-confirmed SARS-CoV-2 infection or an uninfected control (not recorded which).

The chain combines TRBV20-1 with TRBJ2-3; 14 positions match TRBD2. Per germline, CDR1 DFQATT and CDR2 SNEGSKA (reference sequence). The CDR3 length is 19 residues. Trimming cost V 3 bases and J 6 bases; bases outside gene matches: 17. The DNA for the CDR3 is TGCAGTGCTAGGGATACCGGGACTAGCGGGGGCCTTGGGGCGGATACGCAGTATTTT. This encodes CSARDTGTSGGLGADTQYF.

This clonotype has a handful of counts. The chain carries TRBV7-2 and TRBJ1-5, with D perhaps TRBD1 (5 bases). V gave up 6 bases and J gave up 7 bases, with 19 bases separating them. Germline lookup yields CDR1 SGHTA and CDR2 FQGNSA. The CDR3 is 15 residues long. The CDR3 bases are TGTGCCAGCAGGCAAGCAGGGCAGGGAAGCCAGCCCCAGCATTTT. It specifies CASRQAGQGSQPQHF.

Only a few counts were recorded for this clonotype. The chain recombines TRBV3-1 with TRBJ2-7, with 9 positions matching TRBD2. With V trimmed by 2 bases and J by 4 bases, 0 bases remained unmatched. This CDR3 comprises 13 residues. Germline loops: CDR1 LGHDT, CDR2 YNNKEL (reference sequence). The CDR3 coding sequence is TGTGCCAGCAGCCAAAGCGGGAGGTACGAGCAGTACTTC. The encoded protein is CASSQSGRYEQYF.

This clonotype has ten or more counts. As DNA, the CDR3 is TGTGCCAGCAGCTCCATGCCTGCACCGGGACTAGGAGACAATGAGCAGTTCTTC. Amino acid sequence: CASSSMPAPGLGDNEQFF. This chain links TRBV11-2 with TRBJ2-1, with TRBD2 identical over 8 bases. Per the germline V gene, CDR1 is SGHAT and CDR2 is FQNNGV. The CDR3 extends over 18 amino acids. V was clipped by 4 bases and J by 5 bases; unmatched bases: 16.

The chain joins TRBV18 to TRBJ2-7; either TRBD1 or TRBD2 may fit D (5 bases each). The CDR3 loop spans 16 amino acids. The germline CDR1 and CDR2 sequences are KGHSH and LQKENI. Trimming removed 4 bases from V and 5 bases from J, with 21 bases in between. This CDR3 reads CASSLSRAGDGHEQYF. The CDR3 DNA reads TGTGCCAGCTCACTTTCCCGGGCCGGGGACGGTCACGAGCAGTACTTC.

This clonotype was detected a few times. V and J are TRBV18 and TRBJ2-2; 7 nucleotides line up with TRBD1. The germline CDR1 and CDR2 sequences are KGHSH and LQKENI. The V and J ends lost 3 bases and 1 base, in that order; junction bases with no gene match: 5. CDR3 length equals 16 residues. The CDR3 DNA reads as TGTGCCAGCTCACCCCCCGGGACAGTGAACACCGGGGAGCTGTTTTTT. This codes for CASSPPGTVNTGELFF.

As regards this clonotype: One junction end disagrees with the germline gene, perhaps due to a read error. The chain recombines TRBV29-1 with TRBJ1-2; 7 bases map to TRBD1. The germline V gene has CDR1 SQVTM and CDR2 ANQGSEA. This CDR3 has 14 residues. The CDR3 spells CCVAPRQGDYGYTF. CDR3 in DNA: TGCTGCGTTGCCCCCCGACAGGGAGACTATGGCTACACCTTC. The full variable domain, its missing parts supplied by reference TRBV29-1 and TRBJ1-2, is SAVISQKPSRDICQRGTSLTIQCQVDSQVTMMFWYRQQPGQSLTLIATANQGSEATYESGFVIDKFPISRPNLTFSTLTVSNMSPEDSSIYLCCVAPRQGDYGYTFGSGTRLTVV.

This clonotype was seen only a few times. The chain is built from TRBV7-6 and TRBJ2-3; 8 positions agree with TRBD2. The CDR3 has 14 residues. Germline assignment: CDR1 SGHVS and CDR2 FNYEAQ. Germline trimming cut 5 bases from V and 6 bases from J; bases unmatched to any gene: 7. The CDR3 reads CASSNRRGADTQYF. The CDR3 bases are TGTGCCAGCAGCAACCGGCGGGGGGCGGATACGCAGTATTTT.

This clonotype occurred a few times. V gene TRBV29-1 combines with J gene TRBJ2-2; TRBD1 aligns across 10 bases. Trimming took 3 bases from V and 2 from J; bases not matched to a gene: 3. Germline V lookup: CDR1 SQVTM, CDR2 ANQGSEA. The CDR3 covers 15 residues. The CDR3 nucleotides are TGCAGCGTTGAGGACAGGGGGGTTAACACCGGGGAGCTGTTTTTT. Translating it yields CSVEDRGVNTGELFF.

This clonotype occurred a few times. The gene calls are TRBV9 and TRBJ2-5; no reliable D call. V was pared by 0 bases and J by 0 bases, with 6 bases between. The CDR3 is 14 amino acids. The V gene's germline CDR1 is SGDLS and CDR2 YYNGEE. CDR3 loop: CASSVGGNQETQYF. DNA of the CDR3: TGTGCCAGCAGCGTAGGTGGAAACCAAGAGACCCAGTACTTC.

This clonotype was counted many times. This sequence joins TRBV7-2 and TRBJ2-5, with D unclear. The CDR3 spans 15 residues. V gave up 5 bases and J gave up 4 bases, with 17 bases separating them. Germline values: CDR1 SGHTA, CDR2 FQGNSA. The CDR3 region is CASSRLPQTPETQYF. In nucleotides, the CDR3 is TGTGCCAGCAGCAGGCTTCCACAAACCCCAGAGACCCAGTACTTC.

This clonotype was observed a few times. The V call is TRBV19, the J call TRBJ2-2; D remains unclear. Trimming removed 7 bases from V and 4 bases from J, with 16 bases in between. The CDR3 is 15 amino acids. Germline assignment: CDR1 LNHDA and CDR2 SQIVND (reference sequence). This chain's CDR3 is CASTRTVIFTGELFF. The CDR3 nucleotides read TGTGCCAGTACCAGGACGGTAATCTTCACCGGGGAGCTGTTTTTT. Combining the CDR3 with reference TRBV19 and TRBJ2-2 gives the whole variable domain DGGITQSPKYLFRKEGQNVTLSCEQNLNHDAMYWYRQDPGQGLRLIYYSQIVNDFQKGDIAEGYSVSREKKESFPLTVTSAQKNPTAFYLCASTRTVIFTGELFFGEGSRLTVL.

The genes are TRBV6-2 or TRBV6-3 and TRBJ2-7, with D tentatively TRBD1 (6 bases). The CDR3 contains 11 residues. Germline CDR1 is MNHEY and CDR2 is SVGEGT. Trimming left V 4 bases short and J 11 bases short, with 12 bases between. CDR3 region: CASSSGGHKYF. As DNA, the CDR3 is TGTGCCAGCAGTTCTGGGGGACATAAGTACTTC.

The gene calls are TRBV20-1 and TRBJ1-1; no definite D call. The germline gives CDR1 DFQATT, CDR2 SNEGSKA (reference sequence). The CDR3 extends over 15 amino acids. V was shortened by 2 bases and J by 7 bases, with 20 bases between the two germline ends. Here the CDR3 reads CSARPEYPTALEAFF. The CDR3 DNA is TGCAGTGCTAGACCCGAGTACCCTACCGCACTTGAAGCTTTCTTT.

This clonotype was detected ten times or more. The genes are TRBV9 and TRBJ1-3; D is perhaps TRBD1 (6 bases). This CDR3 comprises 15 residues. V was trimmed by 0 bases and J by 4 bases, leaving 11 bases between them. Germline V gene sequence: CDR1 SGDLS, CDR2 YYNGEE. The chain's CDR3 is CASSVVGGRGNTIYF. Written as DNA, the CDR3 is TGTGCCAGCAGCGTAGTGGGGGGCCGAGGAAACACCATATATTTT.

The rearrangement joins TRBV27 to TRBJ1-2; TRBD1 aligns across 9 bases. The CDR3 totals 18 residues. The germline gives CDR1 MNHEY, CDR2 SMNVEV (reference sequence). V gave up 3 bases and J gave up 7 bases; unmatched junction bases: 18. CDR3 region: CASSFVIRDRVSSLGYTF. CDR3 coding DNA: TGTGCCAGCAGTTTCGTGATCCGGGACAGGGTATCGTCCCTTGGCTACACCTTC.

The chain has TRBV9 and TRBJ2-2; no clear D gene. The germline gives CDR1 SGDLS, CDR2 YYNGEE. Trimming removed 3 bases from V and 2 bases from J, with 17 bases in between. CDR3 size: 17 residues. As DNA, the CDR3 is TGTGCCAGCAGCGAGGGAATCAGCACCCATAACACCGGGGAGCTGTTTTTT. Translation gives CASSEGISTHNTGELFF.

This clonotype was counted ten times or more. CDR3 protein: CASSDGPYEQYF. The CDR3 DNA is TGTGCCAGCAGTGACGGACCCTACGAGCAGTACTTC. The genes are TRBV6-2 or TRBV6-3 and TRBJ2-7, with D uncertain. Germline V lookup: CDR1 MNHEY, CDR2 SVGEGT. The CDR3 loop spans 12 amino acids. Between the trimmed V and J ends, which lost 5 bases and 2 bases, there was a span of 7 bases.

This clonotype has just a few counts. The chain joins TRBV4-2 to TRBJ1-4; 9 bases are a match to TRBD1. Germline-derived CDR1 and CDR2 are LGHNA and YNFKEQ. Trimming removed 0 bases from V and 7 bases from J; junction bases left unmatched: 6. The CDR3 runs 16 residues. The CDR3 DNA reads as TGTGCCAGCAGCCAAGATCTCAGGACAGGGGTTGAAAAACTGTTTTTT. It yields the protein CASSQDLRTGVEKLFF.

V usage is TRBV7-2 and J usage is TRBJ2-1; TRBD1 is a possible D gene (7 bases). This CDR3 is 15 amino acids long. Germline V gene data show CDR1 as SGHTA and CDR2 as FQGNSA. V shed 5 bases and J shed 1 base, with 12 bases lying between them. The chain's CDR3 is CASSAEGQSYNEQFF. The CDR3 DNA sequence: TGTGCCAGCAGCGCGGAGGGACAGTCCTACAATGAGCAGTTCTTC.

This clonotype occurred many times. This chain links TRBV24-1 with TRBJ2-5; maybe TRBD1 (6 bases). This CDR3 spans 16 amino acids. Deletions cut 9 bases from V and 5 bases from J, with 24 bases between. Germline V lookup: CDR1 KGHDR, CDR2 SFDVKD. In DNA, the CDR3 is TGTGCCACCTCTTCGACAGAAGGGACATTAGGGGAGACCCAGTACTTC. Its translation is CATSSTEGTLGETQYF.

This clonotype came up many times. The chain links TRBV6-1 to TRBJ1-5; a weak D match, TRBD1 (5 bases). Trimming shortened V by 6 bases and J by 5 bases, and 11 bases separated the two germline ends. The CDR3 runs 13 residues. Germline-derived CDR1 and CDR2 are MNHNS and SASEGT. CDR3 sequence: CASSVGGDQPQHF. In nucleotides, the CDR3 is TGTGCCAGCAGCGTGGGGGGGGATCAGCCCCAGCATTTT.

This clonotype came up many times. This CDR3 is CATSGGQPQHF. The CDR3 DNA reads TGTGCCACCAGCGGGGGTCAGCCCCAGCATTTT. V and J are TRBV15 and TRBJ1-5; tentative D call: TRBD1 (5 bases). Germline CDR1 reads LNHNV; CDR2 reads YYDKDF (reference sequence). V was shortened by 5 bases and J by 6 bases, with 5 bases between the two germline ends. The CDR3 totals 11 residues.

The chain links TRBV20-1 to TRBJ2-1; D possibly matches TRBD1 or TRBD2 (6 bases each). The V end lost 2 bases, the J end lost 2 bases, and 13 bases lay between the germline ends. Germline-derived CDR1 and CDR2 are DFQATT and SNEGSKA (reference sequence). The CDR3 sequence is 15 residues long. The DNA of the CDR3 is TGCAGTGCTAGACCCCCGGGGGCAGCCTACAATGAGCAGTTCTTC. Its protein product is CSARPPGAAYNEQFF.

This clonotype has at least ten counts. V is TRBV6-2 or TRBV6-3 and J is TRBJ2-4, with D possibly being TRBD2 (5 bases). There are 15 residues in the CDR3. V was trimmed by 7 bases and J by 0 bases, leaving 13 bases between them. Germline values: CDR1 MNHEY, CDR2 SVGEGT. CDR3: CASTPRGGAKNIQYF. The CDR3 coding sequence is TGTGCCAGCACCCCCCGGGGTGGAGCCAAAAACATTCAGTACTTC.

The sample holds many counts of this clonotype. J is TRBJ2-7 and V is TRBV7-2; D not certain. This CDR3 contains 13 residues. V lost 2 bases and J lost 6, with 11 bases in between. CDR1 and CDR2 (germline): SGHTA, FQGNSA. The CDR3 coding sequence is TGTGCCAGCAGCTTATTTCCAGCAAGCGAGCAGTACTTC. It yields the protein CASSLFPASEQYF.

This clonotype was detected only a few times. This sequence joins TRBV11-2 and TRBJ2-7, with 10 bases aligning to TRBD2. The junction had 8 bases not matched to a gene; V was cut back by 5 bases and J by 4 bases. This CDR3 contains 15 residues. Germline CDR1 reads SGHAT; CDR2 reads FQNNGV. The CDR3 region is CASSPQRGGAYEQYF. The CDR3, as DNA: TGTGCCAGCAGCCCACAGCGGGGGGGCGCGTACGAGCAGTACTTC.